This T cell receptor beta chain was sequenced during a study of identical twins. CDR3 size: 11 residues. Trimming took off 10 bases at V and 8 bases at J, with 14 bases between the two ends. Per germline, CDR1 MGHDK and CDR2 SYGVNS. TCRdb itself ran the 5' RACE reads through MiXCR, one entry per CDR3 protein. The sample contains about 690,000 distinct CDR3 sequences, approximately 22% of which appear only once. A further study also used this sample, focusing on T cells expressing NK-cell markers. As that report states: Sequenced donors, eight in total, included seven who were HCMV-seropositive and one who was seronegative.

The clonotype comes from a woman younger than 30 in good health. The chain combines TRBV25-1 with TRBJ1-1; D unclear. Input material: PBMCs. In DNA form, the CDR3 reads TGTGCCACCCGGCGAGAGCTAGAAGCTTTCTTT. It yields the protein CATRRELEAFF.